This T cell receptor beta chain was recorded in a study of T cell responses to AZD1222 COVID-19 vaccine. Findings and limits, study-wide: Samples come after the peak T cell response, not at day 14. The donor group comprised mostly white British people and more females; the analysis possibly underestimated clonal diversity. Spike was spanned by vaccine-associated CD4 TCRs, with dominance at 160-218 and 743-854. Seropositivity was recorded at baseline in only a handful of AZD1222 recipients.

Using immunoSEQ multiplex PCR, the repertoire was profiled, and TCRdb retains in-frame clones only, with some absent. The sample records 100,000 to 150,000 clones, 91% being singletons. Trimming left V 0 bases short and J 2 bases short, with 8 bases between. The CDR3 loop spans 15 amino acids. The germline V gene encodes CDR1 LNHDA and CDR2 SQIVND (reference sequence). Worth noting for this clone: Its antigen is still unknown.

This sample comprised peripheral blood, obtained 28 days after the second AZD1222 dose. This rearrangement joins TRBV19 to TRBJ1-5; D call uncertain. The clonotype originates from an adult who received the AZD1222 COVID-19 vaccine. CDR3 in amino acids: CASSIDGVGNQPQHF. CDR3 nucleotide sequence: TGTGCCAGTAGTATAGATGGGGTTGGCAATCAGCCCCAGCATTTT. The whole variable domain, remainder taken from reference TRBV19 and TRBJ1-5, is DGGITQSPKYLFRKEGQNVTLSCEQNLNHDAMYWYRQDPGQGLRLIYYSQIVNDFQKGDIAEGYSVSREKKESFPLTVTSAQKNPTAFYLCASSIDGVGNQPQHFGDGTRLSIL.